Described below is a single T cell receptor (beta chain) sequence and its context. This CDR3 is 17 amino acids long. In the study's own analysis: Scientists estimated how many nucleated cells there were by amplifying reference gene primers. Libraries were prepared by immunoSEQ multiplex PCR; TCRdb keeps only in-frame clonotypes and omits some of them. The V and J calls and the clone size are those of that table, but D and trimming were determined from the DNA. Among 100,000 to 130,000 clones listed, around 83% were seen once. This sample was included in a study of blood T cell repertoires in COVID-19.

This clonotype originated in a woman in her seventies with acute or convalescent COVID-19. Material: peripheral blood. The chain joins TRBV21-1 to TRBJ2-5; the table calls TRBD2, which could not be checked here. TRBV21-1 is shown as a pseudogene. The CDR3: CASSKEGRTPRGETQYF. The CDR3 nucleotides are TGTGCCAGCAGCAAAGAAGGCCGTACCCCCCGGGGGGAGACCCAGTACTTC.